This T cell receptor beta chain comes out of a study of Graves' ophthalmopathy and Graves' hyperthyroidism. Regarding the study as a whole: A 13-signature model separated ophthalmopathy from stable hyperthyroidism, 85% to 90% sensitivity, roughly 81% specificity.

Presentation of ophthalmopathy in the donors involved moderate-to-severe activity, CAS ≥3, NOSPECS ≥4 and a duration under 3 months. This clonotype was observed at least ten times. The target antigen is unknown. CDR1 is LNHNV, CDR2 YYDKDF, per germline (reference sequence). With V trimmed by 2 bases and J by 3 bases, 6 bases remained unmatched. The CDR3 is made up of 16 amino acids. RNA transcripts provided the template for amplifying TCR beta CDR3 regions. First-round RT-PCR employed HTBI primers, with a second-round multiplex PCR after it. TCRdb processed the multiplex PCR reads anew with MiXCR; each CDR3 protein has one entry. Counted here are some 170,000 distinct CDR3 sequences, just under 40% occurring once; the ten biggest clones make up nearly 9%.

The source material was peripheral blood. The rearrangement links TRBV15 to TRBJ2-7, with 11 bases aligning to TRBD2. The TCR sequence derives from a man in his thirties or forties with Graves' ophthalmopathy. This CDR3 is CATSRYTGTSGYEQYF. For the CDR3, the DNA is TGTGCCACCAGCAGATACACCGGGACTAGCGGCTACGAGCAGTACTTC.